Each of the 26 T cell receptor beta chains below was sequenced from the same sample in a study of human T cells and chemical hapten exposure (dated by TCRdb to the early 2020s). The library was generated by 5' RACE. The instrument given in TCRdb is Illumina MiSeq. The public reads were reprocessed in TCRdb via fastp at Q25 and MiXCR, keeping in-frame beta chains. Every CDR3 protein is listed once, alongside the most common genes and DNA of its rows. The sample has about 140,000 distinct CDR3 sequences on record, around 4% of them singletons. 1.3% to 1.5% of the sample lies in the top ten. Total RNA was extracted from unfractionated whole blood that had been collected in Tempus Blood RNA tubes. These receptors came from a female donor in good health.

Many counts were recorded for this clonotype. The chain links TRBV12-3 or TRBV12-4 to TRBJ2-1; 7 bases align to TRBD1. CDR3 length: 13 amino acids. V shed 5 bases and J 4 bases; nucleotides not matched to a gene: 2. In DNA, the CDR3 is TGTGCCAGCAGTCGACAGGGTTACAATGAGCAGTTCTTC. Protein sequence: CASSRQGYNEQFF.

This clonotype was seen ten or more times. This chain links TRBV7-8 with TRBJ2-5; D is uncertain. There are 13 residues in the CDR3. Trimming took 0 bases from V and 7 from J, leaving 9 bases between them. CDR1 and CDR2 from the germline V gene are SGHVS and FQNEAQ. The CDR3: CASSLAPRTTQYF. The DNA for the CDR3 is TGTGCCAGCAGCTTAGCCCCGCGTACGACCCAGTACTTC.

This clonotype was detected ten times or more. This chain joins TRBV19 and TRBJ2-2; 15 nucleotides agree with TRBD2. CDR1 LNHDA and CDR2 SQIVND come from the germline V gene (reference sequence). Trimming took 8 bases from V and 4 from J; bases not matched to a gene: 2. This CDR3 has 15 residues. The CDR3 DNA sequence: TGTGCCAGTGGACTAGCGGGGGGGATCACCGGGGAGCTGTTTTTT. It specifies CASGLAGGITGELFF. The full variable domain, its missing parts supplied by reference TRBV19 and TRBJ2-2, is DGGITQSPKYLFRKEGQNVTLSCEQNLNHDAMYWYRQDPGQGLRLIYYSQIVNDFQKGDIAEGYSVSREKKESFPLTVTSAQKNPTAFYLCASGLAGGITGELFFGEGSRLTVL.

This clonotype occurred many times. The genes are TRBV28 and TRBJ1-2; D is unresolved. V gave up 5 bases and J gave up 3 bases, with 10 bases separating them. CDR3 length: 13 residues. Germline CDR1 and CDR2: MDHEN and SYDVKM. Here the CDR3 DNA reads TGTGCCAGCAGTCCGTCCCGTGACTATGGCTACACCTTC. Translated, it gives CASSPSRDYGYTF.

This clonotype was seen ten or more times. The chain is built from TRBV29-1 and TRBJ1-5; D is ambiguous. The CDR3 extends over 13 amino acids. V was pared by 5 bases and J by 4 bases, with 12 bases between. Germline V CDR1 and CDR2: SQVTM, ANQGSEA. CDR3 amino acids: CSVKGLGNQPQHF. The DNA for the CDR3 is TGCAGCGTTAAAGGTTTAGGTAATCAGCCCCAGCATTTT.

This clonotype was counted many times. The chain is built from TRBV18 and TRBJ1-5; D may be TRBD1 (5 bases). CDR3 length: 17 amino acids. The V and J ends lost 3 bases and 5 bases respectively, with 20 bases between them. Per germline, CDR1 KGHSH and CDR2 LQKENI. CDR3 sequence (DNA): TGTGCCAGCTCACCGACGTCGCCAGGGAAAATGGATCAGCCCCAGCATTTT. Protein product: CASSPTSPGKMDQPQHF.

This clonotype was detected once. The junction and the germline gene differ at one end; a read error may be behind it. V and J are TRBV27 and TRBJ1-5; D call uncertain. CDR1 MNHEY and CDR2 SMNVEV come from the germline V gene (reference sequence). The CDR3 has 13 residues. CDR3 sequence reads: CASSSTVKQTQNF. The DNA of the CDR3 is TGTGCCAGCAGTTCCACAGTAAAGCAGACCCAGAATTTT.

This clonotype was seen ten or more times. The chain combines TRBV29-1 with TRBJ2-5, with D tentatively TRBD2 (5 bases). Between the trimmed V and J ends, which lost 7 bases and 5 bases, there was a span of 14 bases. Germline V CDR1 and CDR2: SQVTM, ANQGSEA. The CDR3 has 12 amino acids. The CDR3 protein is CSGELDGETQYF. In nucleotides, the CDR3 is TGCAGCGGGGAGCTAGATGGGGAGACCCAGTACTTC.

This clonotype was observed at least ten times. This chain joins TRBV20-1 and TRBJ1-4; 7 positions agree with TRBD1. The V gene end was trimmed by 6 bases and the J gene end by 0 bases; junction bases not matched to a gene: 19. This CDR3 is 19 amino acids long. CDR1 and CDR2 (germline): DFQATT, SNEGSKA (reference sequence). CDR3 protein: CSAGQVRLNYPSTNEKLFF. CDR3 nucleotide sequence: TGCAGTGCCGGACAGGTTCGACTCAACTACCCCTCAACTAATGAAAAACTGTTTTTT.

This clonotype was recorded at least ten times. The chain joins TRBV5-4 to TRBJ2-7, with a possible D match to TRBD2 (7 bases). Germline CDR1 and CDR2: SGHNT and YYREEE (reference sequence). The V end was cut by 4 bases, the J end by 2 bases, with 16 bases between. The CDR3 spans 15 residues. The chain's CDR3 is CASSPRGGGAYEQYF. CDR3 sequence (DNA): TGTGCCAGCAGCCCTCGTGGGGGGGGCGCCTACGAGCAGTACTTC.

This clonotype has only one observation. This could be a read error, since a much larger clone is one nucleotide away. The chain joins TRBV5-1 to TRBJ2-3, with D possibly TRBD2 on 7 matching bases. Germline V gene sequence: CDR1 SGHRS, CDR2 YFSETQ. This CDR3 has 14 amino acids. The DNA for the CDR3 is TGCGCCAGCAGCTTTACGGCGGGGGCAGATACGCAGTGTTTT. This encodes CASSFTAGADTQCF.

This clonotype was picked up many times. CDR3 coding DNA: TGTGCCAGCAGCCCTGGGACAGGGGGCCGGACCAAAAACATTCAGTACTTC. Translating it yields CASSPGTGGRTKNIQYF. The chain carries TRBV4-2 and TRBJ2-4; 12 bases match TRBD1. V was pared by 4 bases and J by 2 bases, with 6 bases of the junction left unmatched. The CDR3 runs to 17 residues. The germline CDR1 and CDR2 sequences are LGHNA and YNFKEQ.

About this clonotype: A much larger clone lies one base from this, so it may be a read error. This is likely a read error, given that the CDR3 carries no conserved phenylalanine or tryptophan at its end. V gene TRBV5-5 combines with J gene TRBJ1-2, with a tentative D call TRBD1 (6 bases). The V gene's germline CDR1 is SGHKS and CDR2 YYEKEE (reference sequence). The germline V and J ends were trimmed by 4 bases and 5 bases, with 12 bases remaining between them. The CDR3 consists of 13 residues. The CDR3 here is CASSAGHGYGYTV. Here the CDR3 DNA reads TGTGCCAGCAGCGCGGGACACGGGTATGGCTACACCGTC.

This clonotype has at least ten counts. The V gene is TRBV12-3 or TRBV12-4, the J gene TRBJ2-7; no definite D call. The CDR3 contains 13 residues. V gave up 0 bases and J gave up 2 bases, with 5 bases separating them. The CDR3 here is CASSLAVAYEQYF. The CDR3 DNA is TGTGCCAGCAGTTTAGCGGTGGCCTACGAGCAGTACTTC.

This clonotype was detected many times. The chain uses TRBV4-3 and TRBJ2-6; D call uncertain. The V gene's germline CDR1 is LGHNA and CDR2 YSLEER. The V gene lost 3 bases and the J gene lost 2 bases, with 14 bases spanning the gap. The CDR3 has 17 amino acids. The CDR3 DNA follows: TGCGCCAGCAGCCACAGCCTTTCCTTGACTGGGGCCAACGTCCTGACTTTC. Translation: CASSHSLSLTGANVLTF.

This clonotype appeared a few times. The chain is built from TRBV12-3 or TRBV12-4 and TRBJ1-1; D remains ambiguous. Trimming removed 5 bases at V and 0 bases at J, with 13 bases between. CDR3 length: 15 residues. CDR3 in amino acids: CASSRGGVVNTEAFF. For the CDR3, the DNA is TGTGCCAGCAGTCGTGGTGGGGTCGTGAACACTGAAGCTTTCTTT.

This clonotype was recorded at least ten times. The chain carries TRBV25-1 and TRBJ2-7; a possible D gene is TRBD1 (5 bases). This CDR3 is 13 amino acids long. Germline CDR1 is MGHDK and CDR2 is SYGVNS. V was cut by 4 bases and J by 0 bases, with 7 bases left in between. CDR3 sequence: CASSVTASYEQYF. In DNA form, the CDR3 reads TGTGCCAGCAGTGTGACAGCCTCCTACGAGCAGTACTTC.

Many counts were recorded for this clonotype. A much larger clone lies one base from this, so it may be a read error. The V call is TRBV7-9, the J call TRBJ2-1; a possible D gene is TRBD2 (6 bases). The CDR3 has 12 residues. From germline, CDR1 is SEHNR and CDR2 FQNEAQ (reference sequence). CDR3 amino acids: CASSSGGVEVHF. CDR3 sequence (DNA): TGTGCCAGCAGCTCTGGCGGGGTAGAGGTTCACTTC.

Ten or more counts support this clonotype. CDR3 sequence (DNA): TGCAGTGCTGGGGAGCGGAACACTGAAGCTTTCTTT. Amino acids: CSAGERNTEAFF. The rearrangement uses TRBV20-1 and TRBJ1-1; D is ambiguous. V was shortened by 5 bases and J by 1 base, with 8 bases between the two germline ends. CDR3 length equals 12 residues. CDR1 is DFQATT and CDR2 is SNEGSKA in the germline V gene (reference sequence).

This clonotype was counted many times. The chain uses TRBV28 and TRBJ2-5, with D possibly being TRBD1 (8 bases). CDR1 is MDHEN and CDR2 is SYDVKM in the germline V gene. V was clipped by 7 bases and J by 6 bases, with 21 bases between them. The length of the CDR3 is 15 residues. CDR3 protein: CASTRSGTGVKTQYF. The CDR3 nucleotides read TGTGCCAGCACCAGAAGCGGGACAGGAGTGAAGACCCAGTACTTC.

This clonotype was observed at least ten times. The chain joins TRBV3-1 to TRBJ2-1; D uncertain. The CDR3 has 12 residues. Germline CDR1 is LGHDT and CDR2 is YNNKEL (reference sequence). Trimming took 7 bases from V and 8 from J, leaving 12 bases between them. For the CDR3, the DNA is TGTGCCAGCACCGACCGAGGCTATGAGCAGTTCTTC. Encoded protein: CASTDRGYEQFF.

This clonotype has ten or more counts. V and J are TRBV9 and TRBJ2-1; no firm D call. There are 17 residues in the CDR3. V lost 0 bases and J 8 bases, leaving 21 bases between the germline ends. Germline loops: CDR1 SGDLS, CDR2 YYNGEE. The CDR3 loop is CASSVAKISARSDEQFF. CDR3 coding DNA: TGTGCCAGCAGCGTAGCTAAAATCAGCGCTAGATCGGATGAGCAGTTCTTC. The variable domain in full, with the rest retrieved from reference TRBV9 and TRBJ2-1, is DSGVTQTPKHLITATGQRVTLRCSPRSGDLSVYWYQQSLDQGLQFLIQYYNGEERAKGNILERFSAQQFPDLHSELNLSSLELGDSALYFCASSVAKISARSDEQFFGPGTRLTVL.

In its sample, this clonotype was seen many times. J is TRBJ1-5 and V is TRBV10-3, with D possibly TRBD1 on 5 matching bases. CDR3 length equals 15 residues. V was pared by 4 bases and J by 4 bases, with 14 bases between. Germline V gene data show CDR1 as ENHRY and CDR2 as SYGVKD. The CDR3 DNA sequence: TGTGCCATCAGTGCGCTGTCGGGGGAAAATCAGCCCCAGCATTTT. It encodes CAISALSGENQPQHF.

This clonotype was found many times. The chain carries TRBV10-3 and TRBJ2-7; 10 bases match TRBD2. This CDR3 region has 17 residues. CDR1 is ENHRY and CDR2 is SYGVKD in the germline V gene. With 2 bases clipped from V and 7 bases from J, the junction kept 14 bases outside the gene matches. In nucleotides, the CDR3 is TGTGCCATCAGTGAGCCAAGTCTAGCGGGGGTTCTCGGGGAGCAGTACTTC. Its translation: CAISEPSLAGVLGEQYF.

This clonotype occurred many times. V and J are TRBV7-9 and TRBJ2-7, with D perhaps TRBD2 (5 bases). The CDR3 has 15 amino acids. V lost 5 bases to trimming and J lost 5 bases, with 19 bases between them. Germline loops: CDR1 SEHNR, CDR2 FQNEAQ (reference sequence). CDR3 DNA: TGTGCCAGCAGCGTACGGGGATTTGAGTCTGACGAGCAGTACTTC. This gives the protein CASSVRGFESDEQYF. The entire variable domain, with the rest obtained from reference TRBV7-9 and TRBJ2-7, is as follows: DTGVSQNPRHKITKRGQNVTFRCDPISEHNRLYWYRQTLGQGPEFLTYFQNEAQLEKSRLLSDRFSAERPKGSFSTLEIQRTEQGDSAMYLCASSVRGFESDEQYFGPGTRLTVT.

This clonotype was counted ten times or more. The rearrangement links TRBV28 to TRBJ1-5, with 11 nucleotides matching TRBD1. This CDR3 is built from 21 residues. CDR1 MDHEN and CDR2 SYDVKM come from the germline V gene. After removal of 4 bases from V and 0 bases from J, the junction contained 17 bases not matched to a gene. The CDR3 DNA reads TGTGCCAGCAGTTACTTACCCGGGACAGGGGGAAGATTGGATAGCAATCAGCCCCAGCATTTT. This sequence encodes CASSYLPGTGGRLDSNQPQHF.